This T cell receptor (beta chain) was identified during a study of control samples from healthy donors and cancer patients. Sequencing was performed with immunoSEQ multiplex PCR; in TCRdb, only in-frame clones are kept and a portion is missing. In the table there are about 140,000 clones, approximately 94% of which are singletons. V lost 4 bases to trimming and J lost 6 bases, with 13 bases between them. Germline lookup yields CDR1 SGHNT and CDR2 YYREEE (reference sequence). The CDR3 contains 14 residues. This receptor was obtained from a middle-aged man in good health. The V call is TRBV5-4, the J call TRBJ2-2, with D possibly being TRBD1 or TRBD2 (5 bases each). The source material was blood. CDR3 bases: TGTGCCAGCAGCCCCTGGACGGGACCCGGGGAGCTGTTTTTT. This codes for CASSPWTGPGELFF.